The clone carrying this TCR beta chain was detected many times. The antigen remains unidentified. TCRdb reprocessed the PCR reads with MiXCR, giving one entry per CDR3 protein. The table has 350,000 or so distinct CDR3 sequences, over 20% seen once. This sample is part of a study of molecular identifiers for immune sequencing clone quantification. Broader study findings: Over 99% of effector molecules, but under 1% in naive cells, were held by clones with more than 20 RNA copies. Underestimation of highly expanded clone sizes could arise where identical TCR molecules share a barcode.

V was trimmed by 6 bases and J by 1 base, leaving 16 bases between them. CDR3 length equals 15 residues. Germline CDR1 and CDR2: MNHEY and SVGEGT. Investigators produced naive CD8 libraries from roughly 18,000 to 920,000 sorted cells, drawing on 10%, 30% or 50% RNA. Naive CD8 T cells were FACS-sorted by CD8+CD4-CCR7+CD45RA+ markers. V and J are TRBV6-2 or TRBV6-3 and TRBJ2-7, with D possibly matching TRBD2 (6 bases). The sequence came from a human donor in good health. Some libraries in this study had Jurkat cell RNA spiked in. The sequenced sample was naive CD8+ T cells from blood, with Jurkat cell RNA spiked in. Documented subset: FACS-sorted CD8+CD4-CCR7+CD45RA+ naive T cells. This CDR3 is CASSPRLESSYEQYF. CDR3 sequence (DNA): TGTGCCAGCAGCCCCCGACTAGAGAGTTCCTACGAGCAGTACTTC.